This entry lists 13 T cell receptor beta chains sequenced from one sample in a study of PD-1 blockade in classical Hodgkin lymphoma. The method was immunoSEQ multiplex PCR; TCRdb's version includes in-frame clones alone and lacks a portion of them. The top ten clones hold 30% to 45% of a sample with fewer than 50,000 clones, around 80% of them seen once. Sample time point: cycle 4 day 1 (C4D1), after more than five weeks of nivolumab. Relapse after autologous stem cell transplantation occurred in every patient, and brentuximab vedotin exposure varied. The sample in question was peripheral blood mononuclear cells (PBMCs), obtained before the fourth cycle of nivolumab. Source of these receptors: a human donor with classical Hodgkin lymphoma.

V gene TRBV4-3 combines with J gene TRBJ2-5; maybe TRBD1 (5 bases). CDR3 length: 16 amino acids. V was shortened by 4 bases and J by 1 base, with 16 bases between the two germline ends. CDR1 and CDR2 from the germline V gene are LGHNA and YSLEER. Written as DNA, the CDR3 is TGCGCCAGCAGCCCCGAAAGGGGTTCGACCCAAGAGACCCAGTACTTC. Translated, it gives CASSPERGSTQETQYF.

The V call is TRBV4-3, the J call TRBJ2-4; 7 nucleotides agree with TRBD1. The CDR3 is 18 residues long. V lost 0 bases to trimming and J lost 7 bases; unmatched junction nucleotides: 15. Looked up from germline, CDR1 is LGHNA and CDR2 is YSLEER. The CDR3 coding sequence is TGCGCCAGCAGCCAAGAAGCCAGTGGTCTAGGGGGCGGTAACATTCAGTACTTC. Its protein product is CASSQEASGLGGGNIQYF.

The V gene is TRBV4-3, the J gene TRBJ2-6; possible D gene TRBD2, 7 bases. In germline, CDR1 is LGHNA, CDR2 YSLEER. This CDR3 is 16 amino acids long. The ends were cut back, 4 bases at V and 2 bases at J, with 12 bases in the middle. The chain's CDR3 is CASSLEGGAGANVLTF. Here the CDR3 DNA reads TGCGCCAGCAGCCTCGAGGGGGGGGCTGGGGCCAACGTCCTGACTTTC.

This clone occurred a few times. V gene TRBV6-5 combines with J gene TRBJ1-1, with 8 bases fitting TRBD1. The CDR3 is made up of 15 amino acids. V dropped 4 bases and J dropped 1; count of bases not matched to a gene: 5. The germline gives CDR1 MNHEY, CDR2 SVGAGI. The CDR3 sequence is CASSSPGQANTEAFF. CDR3 sequence (DNA): TGTGCCAGCAGTTCCCCGGGACAGGCGAACACTGAAGCTTTCTTT.

The rearrangement uses TRBV19 and TRBJ1-1; perhaps TRBD1 as D (6 bases). With 5 bases removed from V and 0 bases from J, the gap between germline ends came to 10 bases. The CDR3 runs 14 residues. The germline V gene encodes CDR1 LNHDA and CDR2 SQIVND (reference sequence). CDR3 DNA sequence: TGTGCCAGTAGTTCCAGGGGCATGAACACTGAAGCTTTCTTT. This sequence encodes CASSSRGMNTEAFF.

The chain combines TRBV7-2 with TRBJ2-1; D may match TRBD1 or TRBD2 (6 bases each). V was clipped by 3 bases and J by 0 bases, with 12 bases between them. The CDR3 is 16 amino acids. Germline V gene lookup returns CDR1 SGHTA and CDR2 FQGNSA. CDR3 in DNA: TGTGCCAGCAGCTTTGTAGGGGGGAGCTCCTACAATGAGCAGTTCTTC. It codes for CASSFVGGSSYNEQFF.

The rearrangement uses TRBV30 and TRBJ1-1; 8 positions agree with TRBD1. This CDR3 comprises 13 residues. V shed 4 bases and J 5 bases; nucleotides not matched to a gene: 6. Germline CDR1 reads GTSNPN; CDR2 reads SVGIG (reference sequence). The CDR3, as DNA: TGTGCCTGGAAGCAGGGGGCGGGAACTGAAGCTTTCTTT. It specifies CAWKQGAGTEAFF.

This chain uses TRBV5-1 with TRBJ2-1; D remains ambiguous. The ends were cut back, 3 bases at V and 5 bases at J, with 9 bases in the middle. Germline V gives CDR1 SGHRS, CDR2 YFSETQ. The length of the CDR3 is 13 residues. The CDR3: CASSWRRNNEQFF. As DNA, the CDR3 is TGCGCCAGCAGCTGGCGCCGTAACAATGAGCAGTTCTTC.

This sequence joins TRBV2 and TRBJ1-1; no clear D. This CDR3 contains 13 residues. The germline CDR1 and CDR2 sequences are SNHLY and FYNNEI. Trimming took off 5 bases at V and 0 bases at J, with 7 bases between the two ends. CDR3 region: CASSRGLNTEAFF. In DNA, the CDR3 is TGTGCCAGCAGTAGAGGGTTGAACACTGAAGCTTTCTTT.

Comments on this clone: The sample has other DNA sequences that encode this CDR3 too. V is TRBV30 and J is TRBJ1-5, with D unclear. The CDR3 totals 13 residues. The germline V gene encodes CDR1 GTSNPN and CDR2 SVGIG (reference sequence). V was cut by 0 bases and J by 1 base, with 4 bases left in between. CDR3 protein: CAWSVDSNQPQHF. The DNA for the CDR3 is TGTGCCTGGAGTGTGGACAGCAATCAGCCCCAGCATTTT.

The rearrangement uses TRBV7-2 and TRBJ2-5; D not certain. V was cut by 5 bases and J by 0 bases, with 4 bases left in between. The CDR3 extends over 12 amino acids. Germline CDR1 is SGHTA and CDR2 is FQGNSA. The CDR3 bases are TGTGCCAGCAGCAGGTACCAAGAGACCCAGTACTTC. Residues: CASSRYQETQYF.

The chain employs TRBV23-1 and TRBJ2-5, with D possibly being TRBD2 (6 bases). TRBV23-1 is an open reading frame, and its role is uncertain. Trimming shortened V by 0 bases and J by 3 bases, and 23 bases separated the two germline ends. The CDR3 consists of 19 residues. CDR3 region: CASSQSLGVGGAVKETQYF. The CDR3 DNA sequence: TGCGCCAGCAGTCAATCCTTAGGCGTCGGCGGGGCCGTAAAAGAGACCCAGTACTTC.

This rearrangement joins TRBV6-4 to TRBJ2-5; D gene ambiguous. This CDR3 has 11 residues. Germline CDR1 is MRHNA and CDR2 is SNTAGT. V lost 6 bases and J lost 4, with 6 bases in between. CDR3 sequence (DNA): TGTGCCAGCAGGAGTGTAGAGACCCAGTACTTC. This gives the protein CASRSVETQYF.